This T cell receptor beta chain derives from a study of graft-versus-host responses after intestinal transplantation (dated by TCRdb to about 2021). About the study as a whole: Recipients received multivisceral, liver-intestinal, or isolated intestinal transplants. Every recipient was given anti-thymocyte globulin induction, followed by about 3 years of maintenance tacrolimus and steroids. The cohort enrolled approximately 24 intestinal transplant recipients including one retransplant, and a few patients lacking pretransplant specimens were excluded. To identify alloreactive clones, pre-transplant mixed lymphocyte reaction products were sequenced and then compared with unstimulated pre-transplant donor and recipient T cells. Rather than being sequenced by the commercial service, samples from a few later patients were sequenced in-house on an Illumina MiSeq and processed with MiXCR. After intestinal transplantation, graft-versus-host and host-versus-graft alloreactive T cell clones were followed in the graft, circulation and bone marrow using bulk TCR-beta CDR3 sequencing. Donor T cell macrochimerism was defined as a peak of at least 4% donor T cells among recipient peripheral blood mononuclear cells.

The germline V gene sets CDR1 to SGHRS and CDR2 to YFSETQ. V is pruned by 0 bases and J by 0 bases, leaving 2 bases of the junction without a gene match. The CDR3 spans 15 residues, from the cysteine through the phenylalanine. The kept DNA is CDR3 alone, 45 bases in frame from the first base. Paper-wide results and their limitations: In the allografts of patients with donor T cell macrochimerism, GvH to HvG T cell clonal ratios were high. Conclusions were limited by the relatively low number and heterogeneity of intestinal transplant patients. GvH clones were found in recipient bone marrow, and some of the GvH clones appeared earlier in ileal mucosa or blood, which is consistent with an intestinal mucosal origin. Early after transplant, declines in HvG clones were associated with peak levels of circulating GvH clones.

A word on this clone: The clone's antigen remains unknown. There are no base qualities to consult, and no much larger clone falls within one base.

Library creation used the immunoSEQ multiplex PCR assay. For most patients, genomic DNA was isolated using the Qiagen DNeasy Blood and Tissue Kit and was shipped frozen to Adaptive Biotechnologies for TCR sequencing. For most patients, genomic DNA was subjected to high-throughput TCR-beta CDR3 sequencing by Adaptive Biotechnologies. The published analysis was carried out like this. TCR sequencing data were retrieved from Adaptive's ImmunoSEQ software for more than 15 patients, whereas a few other patients were processed with MiXCR and VDJtools. To correct CD4 versus CD8 sorting errors, sequences present in both subsets at a frequency ratio below 5:1 were removed. CDR3 nucleotide sequences shared between donor and recipient were removed because their origin could not be assigned. To count as alloreactive, a clone needed at least 2-fold expansion over unstimulated cells and a minimum CFSE-low frequency of 0.002% (template counts) or 0.001% (read counts). Mappable clones were those detected in sequenced pre-transplant spleen, lymph node, or MLR CFSE-low populations of the donor or recipient. The cumulative frequency of alloreactive clones was calculated as a percentage of all sequences, weighted by copy number. As stored in TCRdb, this immuneACCESS dataset retains in-frame rearrangements with V and J assigned. A fraction of the clones does not appear; measured against another copy, unresolved V genes explain less than half of the discrepancy, and the remainder lacks a known reason. The V and J calls and clone size are taken from that table; D and trimming were inferred from the DNA. In this sample the table shows 100,000 to 140,000 clones, roughly 89% of which occur a single time. About 0.73% of the sample belongs to the ten largest clones.

The time point label on this specimen signifies: cells obtained before transplantation from donor or recipient. CD3+CD4+ and CD3+CD8+ populations were FACS-sorted from unstimulated pre-transplant donor and recipient cells taken from spleen or lymph nodes. Rearrangement joined TRBV5-1 to TRBJ1-2; 7 of the junction bases match TRBD1. The receptor's source is a human donor who was the organ donor for an intestinal transplant. Sequencing was performed on unstimulated CD4+ T cells sorted from spleen or lymph node cells, taken before transplant. The CDR3 region has the sequence CASSLVGTANYGYTF. The nucleotide sequence is TGCGCCAGCAGCTTGGTCGGGACAGCTAACTATGGCTACACCTTC. The full variable domain, completed from the reference TRBV5-1 and TRBJ1-2 proteins outside the CDR3, reads KAGVTQTPRYLIKTRGQQVTLSCSPISGHRSVSWYQQTPGQGLQFLFEYFSETQRNKGNFPGRFSGRQFSNSRSEMNVSTLELGDSALYLCASSLVGTANYGYTFGSGTRLTVV.